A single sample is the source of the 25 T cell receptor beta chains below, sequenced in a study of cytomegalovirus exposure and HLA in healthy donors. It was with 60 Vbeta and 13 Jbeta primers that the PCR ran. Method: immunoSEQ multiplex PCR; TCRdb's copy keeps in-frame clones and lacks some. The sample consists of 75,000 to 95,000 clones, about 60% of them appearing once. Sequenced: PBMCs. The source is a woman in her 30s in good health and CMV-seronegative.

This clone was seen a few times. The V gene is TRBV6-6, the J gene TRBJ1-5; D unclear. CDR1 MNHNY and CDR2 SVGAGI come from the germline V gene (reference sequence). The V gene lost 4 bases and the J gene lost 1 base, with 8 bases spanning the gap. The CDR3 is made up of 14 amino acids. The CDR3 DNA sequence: TGTGCCAGCAGTTTGGAGGGAAGCAATCAGCCCCAGCATTTT. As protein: CASSLEGSNQPQHF.

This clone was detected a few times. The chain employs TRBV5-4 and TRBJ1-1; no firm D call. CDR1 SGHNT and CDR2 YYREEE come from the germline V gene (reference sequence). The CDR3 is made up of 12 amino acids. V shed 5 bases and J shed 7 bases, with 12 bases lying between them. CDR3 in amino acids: CASRIEGGEAFF. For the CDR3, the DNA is TGTGCCAGCAGGATCGAGGGAGGTGAAGCTTTCTTT. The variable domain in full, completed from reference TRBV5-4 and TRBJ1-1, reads ETGVTQSPTHLIKTRGQQVTLRCSSQSGHNTVSWYQQALGQGPQFIFQYYREEENGRGNFPPRFSGLQFPNYSSELNVNALELDDSALYLCASRIEGGEAFFGQGTRLTVV.

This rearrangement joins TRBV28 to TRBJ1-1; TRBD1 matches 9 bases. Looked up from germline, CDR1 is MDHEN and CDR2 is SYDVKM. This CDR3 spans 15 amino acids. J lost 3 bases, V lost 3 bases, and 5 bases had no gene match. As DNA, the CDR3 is TGTGCCAGCAGTTTGACCGGGACAGGGCACACTGAAGCTTTCTTT. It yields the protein CASSLTGTGHTEAFF. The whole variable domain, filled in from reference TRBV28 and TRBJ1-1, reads DVKVTQSSRYLVKRTGEKVFLECVQDMDHENMFWYRQDPGLGLRLIYFSYDVKMKEKGDIPEGYSVSREKKERFSLILESASTNQTSMYLCASSLTGTGHTEAFFGQGTRLTVV.

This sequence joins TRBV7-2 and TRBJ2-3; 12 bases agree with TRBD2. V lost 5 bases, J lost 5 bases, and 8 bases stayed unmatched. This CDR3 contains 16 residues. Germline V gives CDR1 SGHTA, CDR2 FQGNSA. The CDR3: CASSPRLAGVVDTQYF. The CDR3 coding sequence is TGTGCCAGCAGCCCTAGACTAGCGGGGGTTGTAGATACGCAGTATTTT.

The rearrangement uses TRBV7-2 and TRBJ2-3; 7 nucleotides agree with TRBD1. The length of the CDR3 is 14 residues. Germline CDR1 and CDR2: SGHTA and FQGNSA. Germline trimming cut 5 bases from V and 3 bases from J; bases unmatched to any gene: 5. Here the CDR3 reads CASSPYRGTDTQYF. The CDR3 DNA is TGTGCCAGCAGCCCCTACAGGGGTACAGATACGCAGTATTTT.

The CDR3 DNA reads TGTGCCAGCAGCTTAGTGCCCGGGACAGGGGCAAATTCCTATGGCTACACCTTC. This gives the protein CASSLVPGTGANSYGYTF. This chain connects TRBV7-2 to TRBJ1-2; 10 bases map to TRBD1. The CDR3 has 18 amino acids. Germline assignment: CDR1 SGHTA and CDR2 FQGNSA. The V and J ends lost 1 base and 4 bases, in that order; junction bases with no gene match: 12.

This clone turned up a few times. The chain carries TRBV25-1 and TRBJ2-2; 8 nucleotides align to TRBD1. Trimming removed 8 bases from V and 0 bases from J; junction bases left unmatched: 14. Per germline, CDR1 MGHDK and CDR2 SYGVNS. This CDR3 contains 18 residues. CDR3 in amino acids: CASARDRIQKPNTGELFF. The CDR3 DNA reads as TGTGCCAGCGCCCGGGACAGGATCCAGAAACCGAACACCGGGGAGCTGTTTTTT.

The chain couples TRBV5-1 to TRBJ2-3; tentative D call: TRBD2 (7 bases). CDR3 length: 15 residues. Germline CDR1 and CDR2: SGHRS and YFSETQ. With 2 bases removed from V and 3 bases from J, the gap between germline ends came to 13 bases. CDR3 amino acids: CASSFRGGTTDTQYF. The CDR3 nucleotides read TGCGCCAGCAGCTTTAGGGGGGGGACAACAGATACGCAGTATTTT.

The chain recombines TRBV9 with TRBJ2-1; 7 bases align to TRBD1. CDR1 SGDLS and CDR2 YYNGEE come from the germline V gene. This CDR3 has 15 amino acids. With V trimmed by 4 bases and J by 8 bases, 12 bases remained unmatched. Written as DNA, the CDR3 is TGTGCCAGCAGCTTCCGGGACAGAGTTAGCCATGAGCAGTTCTTC. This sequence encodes CASSFRDRVSHEQFF.

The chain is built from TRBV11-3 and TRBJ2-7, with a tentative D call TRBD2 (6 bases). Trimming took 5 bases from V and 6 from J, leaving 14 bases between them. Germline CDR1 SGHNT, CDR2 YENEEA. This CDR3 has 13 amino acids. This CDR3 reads CASSLGLESEQYF. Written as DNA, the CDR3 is TGTGCCAGCAGCCTGGGACTTGAGAGCGAGCAGTACTTC.

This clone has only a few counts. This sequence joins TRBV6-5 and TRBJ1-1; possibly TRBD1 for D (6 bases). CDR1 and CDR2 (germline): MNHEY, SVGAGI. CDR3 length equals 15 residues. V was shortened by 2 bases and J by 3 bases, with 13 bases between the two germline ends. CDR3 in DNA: TGTGCCAGCAGTTACGGGGACAAGGGGGACACTGAAGCTTTCTTT. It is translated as CASSYGDKGDTEAFF.

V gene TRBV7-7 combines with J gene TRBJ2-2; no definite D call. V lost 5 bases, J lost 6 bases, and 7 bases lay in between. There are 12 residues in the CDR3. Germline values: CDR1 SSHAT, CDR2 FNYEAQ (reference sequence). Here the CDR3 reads CASSQLAGELFF. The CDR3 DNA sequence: TGTGCCAGCAGCCAGCTAGCCGGGGAGCTGTTTTTT.

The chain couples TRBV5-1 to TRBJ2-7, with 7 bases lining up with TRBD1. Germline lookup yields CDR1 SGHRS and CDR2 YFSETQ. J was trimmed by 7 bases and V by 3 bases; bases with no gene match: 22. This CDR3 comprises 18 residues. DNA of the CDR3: TGCGCCAGCAGCTCGGGTCAGGGGACGAGCAGGGGGTTTAATGAGCAGTACTTC. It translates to CASSSGQGTSRGFNEQYF.

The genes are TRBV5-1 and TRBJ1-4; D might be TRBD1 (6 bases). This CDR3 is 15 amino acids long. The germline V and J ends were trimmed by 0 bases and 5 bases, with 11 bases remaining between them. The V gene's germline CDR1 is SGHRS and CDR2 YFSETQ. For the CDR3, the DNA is TGCGCCAGCAGCTTGGAGGGACAAGAAAATGAAAAACTGTTTTTT. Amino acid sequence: CASSLEGQENEKLFF. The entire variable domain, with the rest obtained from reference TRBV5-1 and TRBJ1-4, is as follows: KAGVTQTPRYLIKTRGQQVTLSCSPISGHRSVSWYQQTPGQGLQFLFEYFSETQRNKGNFPGRFSGRQFSNSRSEMNVSTLELGDSALYLCASSLEGQENEKLFFGSGTQLSVL.

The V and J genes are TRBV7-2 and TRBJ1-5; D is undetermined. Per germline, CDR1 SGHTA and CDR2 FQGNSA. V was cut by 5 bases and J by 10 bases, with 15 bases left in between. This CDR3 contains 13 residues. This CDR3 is CASSAQEDTPQHF. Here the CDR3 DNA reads TGTGCCAGCAGCGCCCAAGAAGACACTCCCCAGCATTTT. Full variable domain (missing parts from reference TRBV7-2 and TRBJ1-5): GAGVSQSPSNKVTEKGKDVELRCDPISGHTALYWYRQSLGQGLEFLIYFQGNSAPDKSGLPSDRFSAERTGGSVSTLTIQRTQQEDSAVYLCASSAQEDTPQHFGDGTRLSIL.

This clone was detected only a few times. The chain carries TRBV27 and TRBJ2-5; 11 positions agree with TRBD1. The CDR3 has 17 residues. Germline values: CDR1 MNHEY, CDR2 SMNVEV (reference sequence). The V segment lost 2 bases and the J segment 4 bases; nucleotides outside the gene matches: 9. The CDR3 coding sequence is TGTGCCAGCAGTTTACGGGGACAGGGGGGCCGTGGAGAGACCCAGTACTTC. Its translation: CASSLRGQGGRGETQYF.

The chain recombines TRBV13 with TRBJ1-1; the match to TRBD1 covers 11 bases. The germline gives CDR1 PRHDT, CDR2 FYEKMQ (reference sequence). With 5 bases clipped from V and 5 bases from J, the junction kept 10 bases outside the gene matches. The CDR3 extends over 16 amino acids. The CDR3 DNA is TGTGCCAGCAGCCCCGGACAGGGGGCGCGGGGGACTGAAGCTTTCTTT. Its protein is CASSPGQGARGTEAFF.

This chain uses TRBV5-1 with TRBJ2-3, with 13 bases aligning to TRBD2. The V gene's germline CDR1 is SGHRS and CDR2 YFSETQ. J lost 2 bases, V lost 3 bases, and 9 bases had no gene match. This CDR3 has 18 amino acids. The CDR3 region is CASSSMGLAGHVTDTQYF. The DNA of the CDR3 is TGCGCCAGCAGCTCGATGGGACTAGCGGGACACGTCACAGATACGCAGTATTTT.

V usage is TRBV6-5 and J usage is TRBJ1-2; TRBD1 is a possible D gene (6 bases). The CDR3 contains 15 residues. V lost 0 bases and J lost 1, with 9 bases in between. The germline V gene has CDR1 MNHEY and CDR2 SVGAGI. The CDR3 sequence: CASSYSAGVNYGYTF. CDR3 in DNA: TGTGCCAGCAGTTACTCGGCAGGGGTTAACTATGGCTACACCTTC.

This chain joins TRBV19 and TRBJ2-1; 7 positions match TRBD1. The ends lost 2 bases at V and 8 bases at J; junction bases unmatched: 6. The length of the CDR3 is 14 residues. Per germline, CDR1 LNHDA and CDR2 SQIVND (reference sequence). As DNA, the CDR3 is TGTGCCAGTAGTATAAGGGGGCGAGGGGATGAGCAGTTCTTC. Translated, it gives CASSIRGRGDEQFF.

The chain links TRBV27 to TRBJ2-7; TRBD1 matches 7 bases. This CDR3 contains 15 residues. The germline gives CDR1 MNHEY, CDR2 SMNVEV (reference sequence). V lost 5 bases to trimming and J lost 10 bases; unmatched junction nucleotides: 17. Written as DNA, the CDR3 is TGTGCCAGCAGTGGACAGGCGGCAGGTTCGTCGGGACAGTACTTC. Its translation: CASSGQAAGSSGQYF.

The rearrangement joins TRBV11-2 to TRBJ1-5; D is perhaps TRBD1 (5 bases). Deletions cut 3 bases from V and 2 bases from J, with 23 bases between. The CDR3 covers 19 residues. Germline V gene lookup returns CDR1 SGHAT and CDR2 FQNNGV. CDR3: CASSFFSQPRLGRNQPQHF. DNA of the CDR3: TGTGCCAGCAGCTTTTTCTCTCAACCCAGGTTGGGGCGCAATCAGCCCCAGCATTTT.

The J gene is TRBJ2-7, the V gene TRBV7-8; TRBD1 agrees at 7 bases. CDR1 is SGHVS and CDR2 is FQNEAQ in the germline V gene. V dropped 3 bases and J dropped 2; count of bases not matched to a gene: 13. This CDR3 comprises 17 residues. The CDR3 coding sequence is TGTGCCAGCAGCTTCGGCCCAGGACAGGCAACGACCTACGAGCAGTACTTC. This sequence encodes CASSFGPGQATTYEQYF. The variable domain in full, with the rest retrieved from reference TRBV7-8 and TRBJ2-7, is GAGVSQSPRYKVAKRGQDVALRCDPISGHVSLFWYQQALGQGPEFLTYFQNEAQLDKSGLPSDRFFAERPEGSVSTLKIQRTQQEDSAVYLCASSFGPGQATTYEQYFGPGTRLTVT.

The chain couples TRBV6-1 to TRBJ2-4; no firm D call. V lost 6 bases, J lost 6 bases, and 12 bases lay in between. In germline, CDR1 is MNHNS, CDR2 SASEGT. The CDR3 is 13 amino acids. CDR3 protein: CASRSVTGNIQYF. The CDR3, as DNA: TGTGCCAGCAGGTCCGTTACGGGAAACATTCAGTACTTC.

As DNA, the CDR3 is TGTGCCACCAGCACGAGACAGGGGAGCAACTATGGCTACACCTTC. Its protein product is CATSTRQGSNYGYTF. J is TRBJ1-2 and V is TRBV15, with 8 bases lining up with TRBD1. V lost 4 bases to trimming and J lost 2 bases; unmatched junction nucleotides: 6. Germline V lookup: CDR1 LNHNV, CDR2 YYDKDF (reference sequence). CDR3 length: 15 residues.